These 24 T cell receptor beta chains originate from one sample sequenced in a study of blood T cell repertoires in COVID-19. Sequenced by immunoSEQ multiplex PCR; TCRdb stores in-frame clones only, minus some. The sample lists under 450,000 clones, around four fifths seen once, with around 5.1% in the top ten. The specimen was PBMCs or T cells enriched from blood (not recorded which). These receptors all come from a woman between 50 and 59 years old who had recovered from COVID-19.

The CDR3 loop is CASSPTLRANVLTF. Here the CDR3 DNA reads TGTGCCAGCAGCCCTACCCTTAGGGCCAACGTCCTGACTTTC. The J gene is TRBJ2-6, the V gene TRBV11-3, with D unclear. The CDR3 spans 14 residues. V gave up 5 bases and J gave up 5 bases, with 10 bases separating them. Germline values: CDR1 SGHNT, CDR2 YENEEA.

This rearrangement joins TRBV7-2 to TRBJ1-2, with TRBD1 matching 7 bases. The ends lost 1 base at V and 2 bases at J; junction bases unmatched: 7. Germline V gene sequence: CDR1 SGHTA, CDR2 FQGNSA. The CDR3 is 16 residues long. For the CDR3, the DNA is TGTGCCAGCAGCTTAGGGGGATTGGGACAGAACTATGGCTACACCTTC. Amino acid sequence: CASSLGGLGQNYGYTF.

This chain connects TRBV11-3 to TRBJ2-1, with D hard to call. There are 13 residues in the CDR3. V lost 0 bases and J 9 bases, leaving 9 bases between the germline ends. Per the germline V gene, CDR1 is SGHNT and CDR2 is YENEEA. The CDR3, as DNA: TGTGCCAGCAGCTTAGACCCCCATTTTGAGCAGTTCTTC. It yields the protein CASSLDPHFEQFF.

This rearrangement joins TRBV2 to TRBJ1-2; D ambiguous. This CDR3 is 14 amino acids long. Trimming shortened V by 3 bases and J by 4 bases, and 12 bases separated the two germline ends. Germline V gene lookup returns CDR1 SNHLY and CDR2 FYNNEI. The CDR3 region has the DNA TGTGCCAGCAGTGATACGAGGGAGTTCTATGGCTACACCTTC. This translates into CASSDTREFYGYTF.

The count of this clone is one. The chain is built from TRBV12-5 and TRBJ1-1; possibly TRBD1 for D (6 bases). The germline V and J ends were trimmed by 7 bases and 8 bases, with 17 bases remaining between them. Germline V gene data show CDR1 as LGHNT and CDR2 as FRNRAP. The CDR3 contains 13 residues. CDR3 bases: TGTGCTAGTGTTATCCAAACAAGGGGGGAAGCTTTCTTT. Encoded protein: CASVIQTRGEAFF. The full variable domain, completed using reference TRBV12-5 and TRBJ1-1, is DARVTQTPRHKVTEMGQEVTMRCQPILGHNTVFWYRQTMMQGLELLAYFRNRAPLDDSGMPKDRFSAEMPDATLATLKIQPSEPRDSAVYFCASVIQTRGEAFFGQGTRLTVV.

V and J are TRBV20-1 and TRBJ1-2; maybe TRBD1 (5 bases). Germline V gene sequence: CDR1 DFQATT, CDR2 SNEGSKA (reference sequence). The V gene lost 3 bases and the J gene lost 7 bases, with 12 bases spanning the gap. The CDR3 has 12 residues. CDR3 sequence reads: CSASGGGFGYTF. CDR3 DNA sequence: TGCAGTGCTAGTGGGGGGGGTTTTGGCTACACCTTC.

The rearrangement links TRBV3-1 (or the pseudogene TRBV3-2) to TRBJ2-7, with D possibly TRBD1 on 6 matching bases. Trimming took 4 bases from V and 3 from J, leaving 13 bases between them. Germline V gives CDR1 LGHDT, CDR2 YNNKEL (reference sequence). This CDR3 is 14 amino acids long. The CDR3 region is CASSLLKQGYEQYF. The CDR3 region has the DNA TGTGCCAGCAGCCTACTCAAACAGGGCTACGAGCAGTACTTC.

Concerning this clone itself: The same CDR3 is also encoded by other DNA sequences in this sample. The chain employs TRBV18 and TRBJ2-3; TRBD2 aligns across 10 bases. The CDR3 spans 17 residues. The junction had 4 bases not matched to a gene; V was cut back by 1 base and J by 0 bases. From germline, CDR1 is KGHSH and CDR2 LQKENI. In DNA, the CDR3 is TGTGCCAGCTCACCACTAGCGGGGGGCCCTAGCACAGATACGCAGTATTTT. It translates to CASSPLAGGPSTDTQYF.

The rearrangement uses TRBV18 and TRBJ2-1; 8 bases are a match to TRBD1. With 2 bases clipped from V and 6 bases from J, the junction kept 3 bases outside the gene matches. CDR1 is KGHSH and CDR2 is LQKENI in the germline V gene. There are 14 residues in the CDR3. DNA of the CDR3: TGTGCCAGCTCACCAGGACAGGGCGCCAATGAGCAGTTCTTC. Protein: CASSPGQGANEQFF.

Written as DNA, the CDR3 is TGTGCCAGCAGTCACCGGCCCCTGGGCAATCTGATCTTTGGCTACACCTTC. Its translation: CASSHRPLGNLIFGYTF. The rearrangement uses TRBV6-6 and TRBJ1-2; no firm D call. Trimming removed 5 bases from V and 7 bases from J, with 26 bases in between. From germline, CDR1 is MNHNY and CDR2 SVGAGI (reference sequence). This CDR3 is built from 17 residues.

J is TRBJ1-1 and V is TRBV25-1; possibly TRBD1 for D (5 bases). This CDR3 comprises 14 residues. Germline V lookup: CDR1 MGHDK, CDR2 SYGVNS. V was shortened by 6 bases and J by 0 bases, with 11 bases between the two germline ends. The CDR3 reads CASRTLGVNTEAFF. DNA of the CDR3: TGTGCCAGCAGAACATTAGGGGTGAACACTGAAGCTTTCTTT.

The chain uses TRBV14 and TRBJ2-3; no clear D. The CDR3 extends over 14 amino acids. Per the germline V gene, CDR1 is SGHDN and CDR2 is FVKESK. V was pared by 0 bases and J by 6 bases, with 10 bases between. The CDR3 coding sequence is TGTGCCAGCAGCCAAGAAAAGAACTGGGATACGCAGTATTTT. Translating gives CASSQEKNWDTQYF.

This chain links TRBV7-4 with TRBJ2-7; D possibly corresponds to TRBD1 (6 bases). In germline, CDR1 is SGHVT, CDR2 SQSDAQ. The CDR3 totals 13 residues. Trimming removed 4 bases at V and 12 bases at J, with 19 bases between. The CDR3 DNA sequence: TGTGCCAGCAGCTCAAGCCCAGGGGTCCGGCGGTACTTC. It encodes CASSSSPGVRRYF.

Points on this clone: Distinct nucleotide sequences in the sample also encode this CDR3. The chain carries TRBV30 and TRBJ1-6, with no clear D. The CDR3 totals 13 residues. V gave up 1 base and J gave up 6 bases, with 7 bases separating them. Looked up from germline, CDR1 is GTSNPN and CDR2 is SVGIG (reference sequence). The CDR3 nucleotides read TGTGCCTGGAGTGGCGAGGGTAATTCACCCCTCCACTTT. Translation: CAWSGEGNSPLHF.

This clone has only a few counts. The sample carries other DNA sequences with the same CDR3. The gene calls are TRBV12-3 or TRBV12-4 and TRBJ1-1, with D unclear. This CDR3 is 12 amino acids long. V lost 5 bases to trimming and J lost 1 base, with 5 bases between them. CDR3 sequence: CASSRENTEAFF. The CDR3, as DNA: TGTGCCAGCAGTAGAGAGAACACTGAAGCTTTCTTT.

This clone was picked up many times. The V call is TRBV30, the J call TRBJ1-2; D unresolved. The CDR3 contains 13 residues. From germline, CDR1 is GTSNPN and CDR2 SVGIG (reference sequence). The germline V and J ends were trimmed by 0 bases and 6 bases, with 11 bases remaining between them. CDR3 DNA: TGTGCCTGGAGTGTACGGGTGACCGATGGCTACACCTTC. Translation gives CAWSVRVTDGYTF. The full variable domain, rest sourced from reference TRBV30 and TRBJ1-2, is SQTIHQWPATLVQPVGSPLSLECTVEGTSNPNLYWYRQAAGRGLQLLFYSVGIGQISSEVPQNLSASRPQDRQFILSSKKLLLSDSGFYLCAWSVRVTDGYTFGSGTRLTVV.

This clone was detected only once. Other DNA sequences in the sample encode the same CDR3. The chain uses TRBV5-5 and TRBJ1-1; D might be TRBD1 (6 bases). V was shortened by 0 bases and J by 4 bases, with 10 bases between the two germline ends. CDR3 length equals 14 residues. Germline CDR1 SGHKS, CDR2 YYEKEE (reference sequence). Written as DNA, the CDR3 is TGTGCCAGCAGCTTGGAGGGGGTAGGCACTGAAGCTTTCTTT. Protein: CASSLEGVGTEAFF.

This sequence joins TRBV7-2 and TRBJ2-1; 8 bases match TRBD2. The CDR3 contains 15 residues. The germline V gene has CDR1 SGHTA and CDR2 FQGNSA. Unmatched junction bases numbered 9, after V lost 1 base and J lost 10 bases. CDR3 nucleotide sequence: TGTGCCAGCAGCTTAGACGGGAGGGTATCATACGAGCAGTTCTTC. It translates to CASSLDGRVSYEQFF.

On this clone itself: The same CDR3 can be traced to other DNA sequences in this sample. The J gene is TRBJ2-6, the V gene TRBV5-1; perhaps TRBD1 as D (6 bases). There are 16 residues in the CDR3. Between the trimmed V and J ends, which lost 0 bases and 0 bases, there was a span of 7 bases. CDR1 SGHRS and CDR2 YFSETQ come from the germline V gene. The CDR3 is CASSLVGGSGANVLTF. The CDR3 nucleotides read TGCGCCAGCAGCTTGGTAGGGGGCTCTGGGGCCAACGTCCTGACTTTC.

The V call is TRBV19, the J call TRBJ1-1; a possible D gene is TRBD1 (6 bases). Trimming took off 7 bases at V and 5 bases at J, with 23 bases between the two ends. CDR1 is LNHDA and CDR2 is SQIVND in the germline V gene (reference sequence). The CDR3 contains 16 residues. In DNA form, the CDR3 reads TGTGCCAGTACGAGGGGCCGGGCCCTGAGGGGGACTGAAGCTTTCTTT. Protein sequence: CASTRGRALRGTEAFF. The full variable domain, in which reference TRBV19 and TRBJ1-1 provide the parts outside the CDR3, is DGGITQSPKYLFRKEGQNVTLSCEQNLNHDAMYWYRQDPGQGLRLIYYSQIVNDFQKGDIAEGYSVSREKKESFPLTVTSAQKNPTAFYLCASTRGRALRGTEAFFGQGTRLTVV.

The gene calls are TRBV18 and TRBJ2-3; 7 bases line up with TRBD2. Germline lookup yields CDR1 KGHSH and CDR2 LQKENI. V shed 6 bases, J shed 6 bases, and the junction held 9 bases outside the gene matches. The CDR3 loop spans 14 amino acids. Here the CDR3 reads CASSSLSGRDTQYF. DNA of the CDR3: TGTGCCAGCTCTTCCCTATCCGGGAGGGATACGCAGTATTTT.

This clone was recorded once. The chain carries TRBV24-1 and TRBJ1-1, with a weak D call TRBD1 (5 bases). The V end was cut by 1 base, the J end by 1 base, with 9 bases between. The CDR3 loop spans 15 amino acids. Germline assignment: CDR1 KGHDR and CDR2 SFDVKD. CDR3 DNA sequence: TGTGCCACCAGTGATTTAAGACAGCCGAACACTGAAGCTTTCTTT. Amino acid sequence: CATSDLRQPNTEAFF.

The V and J genes are TRBV19 and TRBJ1-2; the D is unclear. This CDR3 region has 13 residues. Germline V gene sequence: CDR1 LNHDA, CDR2 SQIVND (reference sequence). The V end was cut by 4 bases, the J end by 1 base, with 7 bases between. Here the CDR3 reads CASSTRYNYGYTF. The CDR3 coding sequence is TGTGCCAGTAGTACTAGATATAACTATGGCTACACCTTC. The whole variable domain, filled in from reference TRBV19 and TRBJ1-2, reads DGGITQSPKYLFRKEGQNVTLSCEQNLNHDAMYWYRQDPGQGLRLIYYSQIVNDFQKGDIAEGYSVSREKKESFPLTVTSAQKNPTAFYLCASSTRYNYGYTFGSGTRLTVV.

This chain joins TRBV16 and TRBJ2-5; D is undetermined. Germline-derived CDR1 and CDR2 are KGHSY and FQNENV. This CDR3 comprises 11 residues. Trimming pared 4 bases from V and 3 bases from J, leaving 3 bases between. CDR3 sequence: CASSLKETQYF. DNA of the CDR3: TGTGCCAGCAGCCTTAAAGAGACCCAGTACTTC. Filled out from reference TRBV16 and TRBJ2-5, the complete variable domain reads GEEVAQTPKHLVRGEGQKAKLYCAPIKGHSYVFWYQQVLKNEFKFLISFQNENVFDETGMPKERFSAKCLPNSPCSLEIQATKLEDSAVYFCASSLKETQYFGPGTRLLVL.